One sample yielded the 29 T cell receptor beta chains listed below, sequenced in a study of blood T cell repertoires in COVID-19. Clones were sequenced by immunoSEQ multiplex PCR, and TCRdb holds only the in-frame ones, with some missing. The table has about 120,000 clones, 90% seen once. Sequencing input: peripheral blood. These receptors came from a woman aged 55-70 years with COVID-19, enrolled during active disease.

The rearrangement joins TRBV5-4 to TRBJ2-3, with 7 bases lining up with TRBD1. V lost 2 bases and J lost 1; bases outside the gene matches: 1. The CDR3 spans 14 residues. CDR1 SGHNT and CDR2 YYREEE come from the germline V gene (reference sequence). The CDR3 reads CASSFGQGTDTQYF. The CDR3 coding sequence is TGTGCCAGCAGCTTCGGACAGGGCACAGATACGCAGTATTTT. Based on the CDR3 plus reference TRBV5-4 and TRBJ2-3, the full variable domain is ETGVTQSPTHLIKTRGQQVTLRCSSQSGHNTVSWYQQALGQGPQFIFQYYREEENGRGNFPPRFSGLQFPNYSSELNVNALELDDSALYLCASSFGQGTDTQYFGPGTRLTVL.

This clone was observed once. This chain connects TRBV7-3 to TRBJ2-2; a weak D match, TRBD1 (5 bases). Germline V gives CDR1 SGHTA, CDR2 FQGTGA. The CDR3 contains 14 residues. Trimming stripped 4 bases from V and 0 bases from J, with 6 bases between. The DNA for the CDR3 is TGTGCCAGCAGCTCGGACACGAACACCGGGGAGCTGTTTTTT. Its translation: CASSSDTNTGELFF. The full variable domain, with the rest looked up from reference TRBV7-3 and TRBJ2-2, is GAGVSQTPSNKVTEKGKYVELRCDPISGHTALYWYRQSLGQGPEFLIYFQGTGAADDSGLPNDRFFAVRPEGSVSTLKIQRTERGDSAVYLCASSSDTNTGELFFGEGSRLTVL.

The chain couples TRBV9 to TRBJ1-3, with a weak D call TRBD1 (5 bases). The germline V gene encodes CDR1 SGDLS and CDR2 YYNGEE. Trimming pared 1 base from V and 6 bases from J, leaving 26 bases between. This CDR3 region has 19 residues. The CDR3 sequence is CASSVSPPRQGRGSNTIYF. The CDR3 nucleotides are TGTGCCAGCAGCGTATCCCCACCCCGCCAGGGTCGCGGATCAAACACCATATATTTT.

The V gene is TRBV2, the J gene TRBJ2-3; TRBD2 matches at 12 bases. Germline V lookup: CDR1 SNHLY, CDR2 FYNNEI. V shed 4 bases and J 2 bases; nucleotides not matched to a gene: 4. The CDR3 covers 16 residues. This chain's CDR3 is CASSAGLAGYTDTQYF. The CDR3 nucleotides are TGTGCCAGCAGTGCCGGACTAGCGGGGTACACAGATACGCAGTATTTT.

The CDR3 DNA sequence: TGTGCCATCCAGGGGACCACTGAAGCTTTCTTT. Its translation is CAIQGTTEAFF. J is TRBJ1-1 and V is TRBV10-3; possibly TRBD1 for D (6 bases). The CDR3 loop spans 11 amino acids. From germline, CDR1 is ENHRY and CDR2 SYGVKD. The V and J ends lost 8 bases and 4 bases respectively, with 8 bases between them.

This clone appeared once. The rearrangement joins TRBV14 to TRBJ2-2; D is possibly TRBD2 (5 bases). CDR1 SGHDN and CDR2 FVKESK come from the germline V gene. V lost 2 bases to trimming and J lost 7 bases, with 8 bases between them. The CDR3 is made up of 13 amino acids. The CDR3 spells CASSQHGVGELFF. CDR3 coding DNA: TGTGCCAGCAGCCAACACGGGGTCGGGGAGCTGTTTTTT.

The rearrangement joins TRBV29-1 to TRBJ2-1; perhaps TRBD2 as D (5 bases). Per the germline V gene, CDR1 is SQVTM and CDR2 is ANQGSEA. The CDR3 covers 13 residues. Trimming shortened V by 7 bases and J by 5 bases, and 15 bases separated the two germline ends. Written as DNA, the CDR3 is TGCAGCGCCGCGGGTGAACTCCACAATGAGCAGTTCTTC. Its translation is CSAAGELHNEQFF.

This chain uses TRBV27 with TRBJ2-1; TRBD2 is a possible D gene (8 bases). V lost 8 bases and J lost 8, with 16 bases in between. This CDR3 is 13 amino acids long. The V gene's germline CDR1 is MNHEY and CDR2 SMNVEV (reference sequence). The CDR3 is CASYGTRGHEQFF. The CDR3 bases are TGTGCCAGCTACGGGACTAGGGGGCATGAGCAGTTCTTC.

The J gene is TRBJ2-1, the V gene TRBV7-9, with 8 bases lining up with TRBD2. V lost 5 bases to trimming and J lost 2 bases; unmatched junction nucleotides: 5. The CDR3 runs to 15 residues. CDR1 and CDR2 from the germline V gene are SEHNR and FQNEAQ (reference sequence). The CDR3 DNA is TGTGCCAGCAGCCGAGCGGGGGCTACCTACAATGAGCAGTTCTTC. It encodes CASSRAGATYNEQFF.

CDR3 in amino acids: CASSPSGTDYGYTF. In DNA form, the CDR3 reads TGTGCCAGCTCACCGTCCGGGACAGACTATGGCTACACCTTC. The chain links TRBV18 to TRBJ1-2, with TRBD1 matching 7 bases. The CDR3 covers 14 residues. Germline CDR1 reads KGHSH; CDR2 reads LQKENI. V shed 3 bases, J shed 3 bases, and the junction held 4 bases outside the gene matches.

This clone was recorded once. The rearrangement joins TRBV7-2 to TRBJ1-1; D is uncertain. This CDR3 comprises 13 residues. The V and J ends lost 7 bases and 3 bases respectively, with 12 bases between them. In germline, CDR1 is SGHTA, CDR2 FQGNSA. CDR3 coding DNA: TGTGCCAGCACCATGCAGGTAGACACTGAAGCTTTCTTT. Residues: CASTMQVDTEAFF.

The V call is TRBV11-3, the J call TRBJ1-1; 7 bases match TRBD1. Germline CDR1 and CDR2: SGHNT and YENEEA. V lost 5 bases, J lost 1 base, and 4 bases stayed unmatched. The CDR3 contains 14 residues. CDR3 loop: CASSQNRGNTEAFF. CDR3 in DNA: TGTGCCAGCAGCCAAAACAGGGGGAACACTGAAGCTTTCTTT.

The rearrangement joins TRBV4-2 to TRBJ1-5; perhaps TRBD1 as D (5 bases). The CDR3 is made up of 15 amino acids. The V end was cut by 0 bases, the J end by 4 bases, with 10 bases between. Germline CDR1 and CDR2: LGHNA and YNFKEQ. The CDR3 DNA sequence: TGTGCCAGCAGCCAAGATAGCAGGGCGAATCAGCCCCAGCATTTT. It encodes CASSQDSRANQPQHF.

V usage is TRBV6-1 and J usage is TRBJ2-7; D unresolved. Germline V CDR1 and CDR2: MNHNS, SASEGT. The length of the CDR3 is 16 residues. V lost 0 bases to trimming and J lost 6 bases, with 18 bases between them. The CDR3 DNA is TGTGCCAGCAGTGAAGCGCCGAGCAGAGGTAGCTCCGAGCAGTACTTC. Its protein product is CASSEAPSRGSSEQYF.

The chain employs TRBV19 and TRBJ2-3; the D gene is possibly TRBD2 (6 bases). Per germline, CDR1 LNHDA and CDR2 SQIVND (reference sequence). CDR3 length: 11 amino acids. Trimming left V 6 bases short and J 8 bases short, with 9 bases between. The CDR3 DNA sequence: TGTGCCAGTAGATCCGGGGGTACGCAGTATTTT. Its translation is CASRSGGTQYF.

This rearrangement joins TRBV28 to TRBJ2-5, with D possibly being TRBD2 (6 bases). V shed 7 bases and J shed 1 base, with 19 bases lying between them. The CDR3 has 16 amino acids. The germline CDR1 and CDR2 sequences are MDHEN and SYDVKM. Written as DNA, the CDR3 is TGTGCCAGCACTTCGGGACTCTCAGGTGGCCAAGAGACCCAGTACTTC. Its translation: CASTSGLSGGQETQYF.

This clone came up once. CDR3 amino acids: CASSLGGAGNTIYF. The DNA of the CDR3 is TGTGCCAGCAGCCTGGGGGGGGCTGGAAACACCATATATTTT. The chain combines TRBV7-3 with TRBJ1-3, with D perhaps TRBD1 (5 bases). Germline values: CDR1 SGHTA, CDR2 FQGTGA. This CDR3 region has 14 residues. The V and J ends lost 5 bases and 2 bases respectively, with 10 bases between them.

This chain joins TRBV6-5 and TRBJ1-1; no reliable D call. The CDR3 consists of 14 residues. Trimming shortened V by 2 bases and J by 2 bases, and 9 bases separated the two germline ends. The germline CDR1 and CDR2 sequences are MNHEY and SVGAGI. The chain's CDR3 is CASSYSAGNTEAFF. CDR3 sequence (DNA): TGTGCCAGCAGTTACAGTGCGGGAAACACTGAAGCTTTCTTT.

The V and J genes are TRBV6-2 or TRBV6-3 and TRBJ2-7; D perhaps matches TRBD2 (6 bases). The CDR3 is 13 residues long. Per the germline V gene, CDR1 is MNHEY and CDR2 is SVGEGT. Trimming removed 6 bases at V and 6 bases at J, with 15 bases between. The CDR3 DNA sequence: TGTGCCAGCAGCATAGACGGGGGTTTCGAGCAGTACTTC. Protein: CASSIDGGFEQYF.

This clone showed up just a few times. The J gene is TRBJ1-1, the V gene TRBV27, with D unclear. The CDR3 consists of 13 residues. V dropped 9 bases and J dropped 1 base, with 12 bases sitting between them. Germline CDR1 is MNHEY and CDR2 is SMNVEV (reference sequence). The CDR3 here is CASSRTGNTEAFF. The CDR3 region has the DNA TGTGCCAGTTCGAGGACTGGGAACACTGAAGCTTTCTTT.

This sequence joins TRBV7-2 and TRBJ1-5; possible D gene TRBD1, 6 bases. The germline gives CDR1 SGHTA, CDR2 FQGNSA. This CDR3 comprises 14 residues. Trimming took 0 bases from V and 4 from J, leaving 7 bases between them. The CDR3: CASSLARGNQPQHF. The CDR3, as DNA: TGTGCCAGCAGCTTAGCCAGGGGTAATCAGCCCCAGCATTTT. Drawing the rest from reference TRBV7-2 and TRBJ1-5, the complete variable domain is GAGVSQSPSNKVTEKGKDVELRCDPISGHTALYWYRQSLGQGLEFLIYFQGNSAPDKSGLPSDRFSAERTGGSVSTLTIQRTQQEDSAVYLCASSLARGNQPQHFGDGTRLSIL.

The chain is built from TRBV19 and TRBJ1-1; D not resolved. Trimming shortened V by 7 bases and J by 1 base, and 13 bases separated the two germline ends. CDR1 LNHDA and CDR2 SQIVND come from the germline V gene (reference sequence). This CDR3 has 14 residues. CDR3 nucleotide sequence: TGTGCCAGTACCCTTTTGGCCAGGAACACTGAAGCTTTCTTT. Protein: CASTLLARNTEAFF.

This clone was seen a handful of times. In DNA form, the CDR3 reads TGCGCCAGCAGCCAAGTACCTTGGGGGGACATTCAGTACTTC. Its translation is CASSQVPWGDIQYF. The chain carries TRBV4-3 and TRBJ2-4; tentatively, D is TRBD2 (6 bases). The CDR3 covers 14 residues. Germline V gives CDR1 LGHNA, CDR2 YSLEER. Trimming stripped 1 base from V and 8 bases from J, with 12 bases between.

V usage is TRBV2 and J usage is TRBJ1-6; 10 nucleotides match TRBD1. The CDR3 runs 19 residues. After removal of 6 bases from V and 0 bases from J, the junction contained 11 bases not matched to a gene. Germline CDR1 is SNHLY and CDR2 is FYNNEI. CDR3 DNA: TGTGCCAGCAGACCCCGACAGGGGGCTACGAGCTCCTATAATTCACCCCTCCACTTT. Translation gives CASRPRQGATSSYNSPLHF. The variable domain in full, completed from reference TRBV2 and TRBJ1-6, reads EPEVTQTPSHQVTQMGQEVILRCVPISNHLYFYWYRQILGQKVEFLVSFYNNEISEKSEIFDDQFSVERPDGSNFTLKIRSTKLEDSAMYFCASRPRQGATSSYNSPLHFGNGTRLTVT.

The rearrangement uses TRBV4-1 and TRBJ2-7, with D unclear. Germline lookup yields CDR1 MGHRA and CDR2 YSYEKL. Trimming stripped 1 base from V and 1 base from J, with 5 bases between. The CDR3 spans 13 residues. In DNA form, the CDR3 reads TGCGCCAGCAGCCAAGGCCGGTCCTACGAGCAGTACTTC. It translates to CASSQGRSYEQYF.

This sequence joins TRBV7-8 and TRBJ1-1, with no clear D. Germline values: CDR1 SGHVS, CDR2 FQNEAQ. CDR3 length: 14 residues. V gave up 1 base and J gave up 2 bases, with 8 bases separating them. The CDR3 region is CASSLVSGNTEAFF. CDR3 sequence (DNA): TGTGCCAGCAGCTTAGTCTCAGGAAACACTGAAGCTTTCTTT.

This chain links TRBV5-4 with TRBJ1-1; D not resolved. Germline V gives CDR1 SGHNT, CDR2 YYREEE (reference sequence). The CDR3 has 16 amino acids. Trimming pared 1 base from V and 1 base from J, leaving 14 bases between. The CDR3 DNA follows: TGTGCCAGCAGCTTGAACAGTTACAGCTCGAACACTGAAGCTTTCTTT. This translates into CASSLNSYSSNTEAFF.

As to this clone: This sample includes further DNA sequences coding for the same CDR3. This rearrangement joins TRBV11-2 to TRBJ1-2, with 7 nucleotides matching TRBD1. The V gene end was trimmed by 1 base and the J gene end by 8 bases; junction bases not matched to a gene: 4. The CDR3 loop spans 13 amino acids. From germline, CDR1 is SGHAT and CDR2 FQNNGV. The CDR3, as DNA: TGTGCCAGCAGCTTAGGACAGGGTCGCGGCTACACCTTC. Its protein is CASSLGQGRGYTF. The variable domain in full, completed from reference TRBV11-2 and TRBJ1-2, reads EAGVAQSPRYKIIEKRQSVAFWCNPISGHATLYWYQQILGQGPKLLIQFQNNGVVDDSQLPKDRFSAERLKGVDSTLKIQPAKLEDSAVYLCASSLGQGRGYTFGSGTRLTVV.

This chain uses TRBV10-3 with TRBJ2-1, with TRBD1 matching over 9 bases. From germline, CDR1 is ENHRY and CDR2 SYGVKD. V trimming: 10 bases; J trimming: 4 bases; junction bases outside the gene matches: 8. This CDR3 region has 14 residues. CDR3 in amino acids: CATLGQGNYNEQFF. The CDR3 region has the DNA TGTGCCACCTTGGGACAGGGAAATTACAATGAGCAGTTCTTC.